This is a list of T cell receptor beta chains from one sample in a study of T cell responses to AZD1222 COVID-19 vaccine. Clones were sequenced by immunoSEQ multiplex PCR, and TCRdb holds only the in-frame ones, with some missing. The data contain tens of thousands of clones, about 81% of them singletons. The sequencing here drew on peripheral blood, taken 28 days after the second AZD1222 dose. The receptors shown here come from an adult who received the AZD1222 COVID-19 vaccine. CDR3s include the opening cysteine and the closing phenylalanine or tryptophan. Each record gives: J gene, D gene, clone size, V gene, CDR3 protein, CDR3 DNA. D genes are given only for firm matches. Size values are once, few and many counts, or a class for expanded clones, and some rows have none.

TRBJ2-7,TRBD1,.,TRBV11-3,CASSWGQGAAYEQYF,TGTGCCAGCAGCTGGGGACAGGGGGCAGCCTACGAGCAGTACTTC
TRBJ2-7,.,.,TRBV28,CASSQGGPSYEQYF,TGTGCCAGCAGCCAGGGGGGCCCCTCCTACGAGCAGTACTTC
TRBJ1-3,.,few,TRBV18,CASSPGQGNSGNTIYF,TGTGCCAGCTCACCGGGGCAGGGAAACTCTGGAAACACCATATATTTT
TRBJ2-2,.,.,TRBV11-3,CASSLGTGELFF,TGTGCCAGCAGCTTAGGGACCGGGGAGCTGTTTTTT
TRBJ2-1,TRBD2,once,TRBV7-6,CASSSPGLAGVFNEQFF,TGTGCCAGCAGCTCCCCGGGACTAGCGGGAGTCTTTAATGAGCAGTTCTTC
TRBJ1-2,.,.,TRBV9,CASSDNYGYTF,TGTGCCAGCAGCGACAACTATGGCTACACCTTC
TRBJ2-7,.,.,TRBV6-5,CATSQGGPKSYEQYF,TGTGCCACCTCGCAGGGGGGGCCAAAATCCTACGAGCAGTACTTC
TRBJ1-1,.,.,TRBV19,CASDSAPENTEAFF,TGTGCCAGTGATTCCGCGCCGGAGAACACTGAAGCTTTCTTT
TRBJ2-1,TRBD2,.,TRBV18,CASSPGTTSSSYNEQFF,TGTGCCAGCTCACCAGGGACTACTTCAAGCTCCTACAATGAGCAGTTCTTC
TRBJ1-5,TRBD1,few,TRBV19,CASSWTGTAYNQPQHF,TGTGCCAGTAGTTGGACCGGGACAGCCTACAATCAGCCCCAGCATTTT
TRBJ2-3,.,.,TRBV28,CASSLEARPTSTDTQYF,TGTGCCAGCAGTTTAGAGGCGCGGCCGACTAGCACAGATACGCAGTATTTT
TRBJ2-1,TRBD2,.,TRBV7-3,CASSTTSGRWNEQFF,TGTGCCAGCAGCACTACTAGCGGGAGATGGAATGAGCAGTTCTTC
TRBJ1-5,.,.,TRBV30,CAWRGKGWNQPQHF,TGTGCCTGGAGAGGTAAAGGGTGGAATCAGCCCCAGCATTTT
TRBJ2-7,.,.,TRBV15,CATSRGEGAVGEQYF,TGTGCCACCAGCCGGGGGGAGGGGGCGGTGGGTGAGCAGTACTTC
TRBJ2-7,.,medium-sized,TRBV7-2,CASSSPPYEQYF,TGTGCCAGCTCCAGTCCCCCCTACGAGCAGTACTTC
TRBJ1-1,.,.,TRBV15,CATSRVQTANTEAFF,TGTGCCACCAGCAGAGTACAAACGGCGAACACTGAAGCTTTCTTT
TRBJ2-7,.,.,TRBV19,CASSIDRSYEQYF,TGTGCCAGTAGTATAGACAGGAGCTACGAGCAGTACTTC
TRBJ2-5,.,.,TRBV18,CASSPPRHGETQYF,TGTGCCAGCTCACCACCGCGACACGGGGAGACCCAGTACTTC
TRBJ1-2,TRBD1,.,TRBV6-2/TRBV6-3,CASSNDRVEDGYTF,TGTGCCAGCAGTAACGACAGGGTTGAAGATGGCTACACCTTC
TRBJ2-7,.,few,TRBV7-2,CASSLGALSSYEQYF,TGTGCCAGCAGCTTAGGGGCGTTGAGCTCCTACGAGCAGTACTTC
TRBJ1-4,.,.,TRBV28,CASRPDNEKLFF,TGTGCCAGCAGGCCTGATAATGAAAAACTGTTTTTT
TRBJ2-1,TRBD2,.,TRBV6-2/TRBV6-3,CASSGGTSGTYNEQFF,TGTGCCAGCAGTGGAGGGACTAGCGGGACGTACAATGAGCAGTTCTTC
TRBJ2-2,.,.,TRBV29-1,CSVDSGNTGELFF,TGCAGCGTTGACTCAGGGAACACCGGGGAGCTGTTTTTT
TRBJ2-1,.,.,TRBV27,CASSLTRYEQFF,TGTGCCAGCAGTTTAACTAGGTATGAGCAGTTCTTC
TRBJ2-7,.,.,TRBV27,CASSLLEDYEQYF,TGTGCCAGCAGTTTACTGGAGGACTACGAGCAGTACTTC
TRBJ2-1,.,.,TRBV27,CASSLRGPTSNEQFF,TGTGCCAGCAGTTTAAGGGGTCCAACCTCCAATGAGCAGTTCTTC
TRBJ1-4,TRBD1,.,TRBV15,CATSTPGQPNEKLFF,TGTGCCACCAGCACCCCGGGACAGCCTAATGAAAAACTGTTTTTT
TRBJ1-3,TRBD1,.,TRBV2,CASSERDRGGGNTIYF,TGTGCCAGCAGTGAACGCGACAGGGGAGGAGGAAACACCATATATTTT
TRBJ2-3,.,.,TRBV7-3,CASSPKGPLGTDTQYF,TGTGCCAGCAGCCCGAAAGGACCACTAGGCACAGATACGCAGTATTTT
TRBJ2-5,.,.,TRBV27,CASSGYRPIKRETQYF,TGTGCCAGCAGTGGTTACAGACCGATTAAGCGAGAGACCCAGTACTTC
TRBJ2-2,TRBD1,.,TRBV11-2,CASSPKWVRQGDTGELFF,TGTGCCAGCAGCCCAAAGTGGGTACGGCAGGGGGACACCGGGGAGCTGTTTTTT
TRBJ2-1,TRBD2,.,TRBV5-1,CASSRSGGNSYNEQFF,TGCGCCAGCAGCCGCAGCGGGGGGAACTCCTACAATGAGCAGTTCTTC
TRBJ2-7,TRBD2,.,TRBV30,CAWSPGLASHEQYF,TGTGCCTGGAGCCCGGGACTAGCTTCCCACGAGCAGTACTTC
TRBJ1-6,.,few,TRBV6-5,CASSYGAGVRSPLHF,TGTGCCAGCAGTTACGGGGCAGGGGTGAGATCACCCCTCCACTTT
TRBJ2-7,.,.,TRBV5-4,CASSSGTVYEQYF,TGTGCCAGCAGCTCGGGCACAGTGTACGAGCAGTACTTC
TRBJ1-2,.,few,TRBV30,CAWSVAAEDGYTF,TGTGCCTGGAGTGTGGCGGCGGAAGATGGCTACACCTTC
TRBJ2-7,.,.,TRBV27,CASRQPGYEQYF,TGTGCCAGCAGGCAGCCTGGCTACGAGCAGTACTTC